The 25 T cell receptor beta chains listed next were all sequenced from one sample in a study of prognosis after radiotherapy for stage I lung cancer. Two-round multiplex PCR amplified TCR beta CDR3 from genomic DNA. It was primers specific to each TRBV and TRBJ gene that first-round PCR used. Using its own MiXCR run on the multiplex PCR reads, TCRdb lists one record per CDR3 protein. The sample holds fewer than 25,000 distinct CDR3 sequences, 26% seen once. The starting material was PBMCs, obtained before or after stereotactic body radiation therapy (not recorded which). The receptor set was obtained from a donor over 45 with non-small cell lung cancer.

This clonotype was recorded many times. In DNA form, the CDR3 reads TGTGCCAGCAGCACTTATAGTGAGCAGTTCTTC. As protein: CASSTYSEQFF. The gene calls are TRBV7-2 and TRBJ2-1; D not resolved. The CDR3 has 11 amino acids. V was clipped by 5 bases and J by 9 bases, with 8 bases between them. Germline V gene data show CDR1 as SGHTA and CDR2 as FQGNSA.

This clonotype was recorded many times. V and J are TRBV2 and TRBJ2-1, with 7 bases aligning to TRBD2. CDR1 and CDR2 from the germline V gene are SNHLY and FYNNEI. Losses at the gene ends were 8 bases for V and 0 bases for J; bases not matched to a gene: 7. CDR3 length: 15 amino acids. The CDR3: CASQTLAGSYNEQFF. DNA for the CDR3: TGTGCCAGCCAAACATTAGCGGGCTCCTACAATGAGCAGTTCTTC.

Comments on this clonotype: A far larger clone is off by one base, so a read error is likely. The chain carries TRBV6-2 or TRBV6-3 and TRBJ2-2; unclear D gene. V was clipped by 8 bases and J by 1 base, with 11 bases between them. The germline gives CDR1 MNHEY, CDR2 SVGEGT. The CDR3 runs to 14 residues. The CDR3 sequence: CASRSAWNTGELFF. CDR3 bases: TGTGCCAGCCGAAGTGCATGGAACACCGGGGAGCTGTTTTTT.

The CDR3 DNA reads TGTGCCAGCAGCTTTCGGTGCTCGGATTCACCCCTCCACTTT. The encoded protein is CASSFRCSDSPLHF. The chain is built from TRBV5-6 and TRBJ1-6, with D unclear. Germline CDR1 is SGHDT and CDR2 is YYEEEE. V dropped 2 bases and J dropped 8 bases, with 11 bases sitting between them. There are 14 residues in the CDR3.

For this clonotype: A read error may be the cause here, since a much bigger clone is one base away. CDR3 in amino acids: CASSLSMNNERFF. For the CDR3, the DNA is TGTGCCAGCAGCTTAAGTATGAACAATGAGCGGTTCTTC. J is TRBJ2-1 and V is TRBV7-2, with D hard to call. Germline V gives CDR1 SGHTA, CDR2 FQGNSA. This CDR3 region has 13 residues.

The sample holds many counts of this clonotype. This chain links TRBV4-1 with TRBJ2-1; D remains unclear. CDR3 length: 15 amino acids. Per germline, CDR1 MGHRA and CDR2 YSYEKL. The V gene lost 0 bases and the J gene lost 5 bases, with 11 bases spanning the gap. CDR3 sequence: CASSQEPGRNNEQFF. The CDR3 DNA reads as TGCGCCAGCAGCCAAGAACCAGGACGTAACAATGAGCAGTTCTTC.

This clonotype was observed many times. This sequence joins TRBV6-2 or TRBV6-3 and TRBJ2-7; TRBD1 might be the D (5 bases). Trimming pared 0 bases from V and 7 bases from J, leaving 13 bases between. From germline, CDR1 is MNHEY and CDR2 SVGEGT. The CDR3 runs 14 residues. The CDR3 region is CASSYSIRAWEQYF. In nucleotides, the CDR3 is TGTGCCAGCAGTTACTCGATCAGGGCTTGGGAGCAGTACTTC.

This clonotype was found many times. The V and J genes are TRBV3-1 and TRBJ2-3; 9 positions match TRBD2. The CDR3 length is 16 residues. Germline-derived CDR1 and CDR2 are LGHDT and YNNKEL (reference sequence). The V segment lost 1 base and the J segment 6 bases; nucleotides outside the gene matches: 8. The CDR3 bases are TGTGCCAGCAGCCAAGGACGTAGCGGGAGATGGGATACGCAGTATTTT. Translated, it gives CASSQGRSGRWDTQYF.

This clonotype was counted ten times or more. The chain couples TRBV6-2 or TRBV6-3 to TRBJ2-1, with TRBD2 matching over 8 bases. This CDR3 spans 17 amino acids. The V gene's germline CDR1 is MNHEY and CDR2 SVGEGT. V shed 4 bases, J shed 6 bases, and the junction held 14 bases outside the gene matches. The DNA for the CDR3 is TGTGCCAGCAGTTCTCGGGACGGACTAGCCCGCGCCAATGAGCAGTTCTTC. Its protein is CASSSRDGLARANEQFF.

This clonotype was recorded at least ten times. The rearrangement links TRBV30 to TRBJ1-4, with D unresolved. CDR1 is GTSNPN and CDR2 is SVGIG in the germline V gene (reference sequence). The CDR3 runs to 15 residues. Trimming pared 1 base from V and 0 bases from J, leaving 9 bases between. CDR3 residues: CAWSGVITTNEKLFF. CDR3 sequence (DNA): TGTGCCTGGAGTGGAGTGATTACAACTAATGAAAAACTGTTTTTT.

The table lists this clonotype with many counts. The chain is built from TRBV2 and TRBJ2-1; D is ambiguous. Trimming took off 4 bases at V and 9 bases at J, with 13 bases between the two ends. The CDR3 contains 13 residues. Germline values: CDR1 SNHLY, CDR2 FYNNEI. The CDR3 sequence: CASSVHSNSEQFF. The DNA for the CDR3 is TGTGCCAGCAGTGTTCATAGTAATTCTGAGCAGTTCTTC.

This clonotype was found many times. The V and J genes are TRBV15 and TRBJ1-1; 10 bases map to TRBD1. The germline V gene has CDR1 LNHNV and CDR2 YYDKDF (reference sequence). The CDR3 consists of 15 residues. J was trimmed by 4 bases and V by 5 bases; bases with no gene match: 7. Here the CDR3 DNA reads TGTGCCACCAGCCGGGACAGGGGACTCATCACTGAAGCTTTCTTT. Translation gives CATSRDRGLITEAFF.

This clonotype was seen repeatedly, ten times or more. The chain couples TRBV28 to TRBJ1-4; TRBD1 is a possible D gene (5 bases). The CDR3 has 15 amino acids. Germline V lookup: CDR1 MDHEN, CDR2 SYDVKM. V was shortened by 1 base and J by 8 bases, with 14 bases between the two germline ends. CDR3 in DNA: TGTGCCAGCAGTTTATTCGACAGAAAAAGAGAAAAACTGTTTTTT. Translated: CASSLFDRKREKLFF.

This clonotype is judged medium-sized. This chain links TRBV20-1 with TRBJ1-3; D is undetermined. The CDR3 is 14 residues long. Germline V lookup: CDR1 DFQATT, CDR2 SNEGSKA (reference sequence). V dropped 0 bases and J dropped 2 bases, with 8 bases sitting between them. The CDR3 spells CSARDRLAGNTIYF. DNA for the CDR3: TGCAGTGCTAGAGACAGACTGGCTGGAAACACCATATATTTT.

Ten or more counts support this clonotype. Written as DNA, the CDR3 is TGTGCCAGCAGCTTAGGTGTAGGGGATGATGGCTACACCTTC. This translates into CASSLGVGDDGYTF. The V call is TRBV11-2, the J call TRBJ1-2, with a tentative D call TRBD1 (5 bases). Germline-derived CDR1 and CDR2 are SGHAT and FQNNGV. The V and J ends lost 1 base and 6 bases respectively, with 12 bases between them. The CDR3 spans 14 residues.

This clonotype was counted at least ten times. V and J are TRBV12-5 and TRBJ2-3, with 9 bases fitting TRBD2. Germline values: CDR1 LGHNT, CDR2 FRNRAP. CDR3 length: 21 amino acids. V lost 6 bases, J lost 0 bases, and 22 bases stayed unmatched. The CDR3 DNA is TGTGCTAGTGGAAAGGAACAGGGTTGGGGTGTCCTAGCGGGGAGCACAGATACGCAGTATTTT. Translation gives CASGKEQGWGVLAGSTDTQYF.

This chain links TRBV7-9 with TRBJ2-3; 8 bases are a match to TRBD1. CDR1 and CDR2 (germline): SEHNR, FQNEAQ (reference sequence). This CDR3 spans 16 amino acids. With 9 bases clipped from V and 0 bases from J, the junction kept 11 bases outside the gene matches. The CDR3 here is CARGTPGTGSTDTQYF. CDR3 DNA sequence: TGTGCCAGAGGAACGCCCGGGACAGGCAGCACAGATACGCAGTATTTT.

This clonotype was seen at least ten times. The chain joins TRBV19 to TRBJ1-5, with D hard to call. Germline CDR1 reads LNHDA; CDR2 reads SQIVND (reference sequence). The CDR3 totals 14 residues. V gave up 6 bases and J gave up 7 bases, with 16 bases separating them. CDR3 in amino acids: CASSLLTGNQPQHF. The CDR3 bases are TGTGCCAGTAGCCTCCTGACTGGGAACCAGCCCCAGCATTTT.

The chain employs TRBV29-1 and TRBJ2-5, with D hard to call. CDR1 is SQVTM and CDR2 is ANQGSEA in the germline V gene. CDR3 length: 12 amino acids. V was trimmed by 3 bases and J by 2 bases, leaving 7 bases between them. The DNA of the CDR3 is TGCAGCGTTGACCCCGGTCAAGAGACCCAGTACTTC. Translation: CSVDPGQETQYF.

This clonotype came up many times. The chain uses TRBV11-1 and TRBJ2-3, with D perhaps matching TRBD1 (6 bases). V lost 6 bases, J lost 1 base, and 8 bases lay in between. Germline V lookup: CDR1 SGHAT, CDR2 FQDESV (reference sequence). There are 13 residues in the CDR3. The CDR3 DNA follows: TGTGCCAGCAGACGGACAGGCACAGATACGCAGTATTTT. Residues: CASRRTGTDTQYF.

This clonotype was observed many times. The chain combines TRBV13 with TRBJ2-7; TRBD1 matches at 10 bases. In germline, CDR1 is PRHDT, CDR2 FYEKMQ (reference sequence). The CDR3 has 18 amino acids. The junction had 12 bases not matched to a gene; V was cut back by 4 bases and J by 0 bases. CDR3 amino acids: CASSSGQGIGQTSYEQYF. In DNA form, the CDR3 reads TGTGCCAGCAGCTCGGGACAGGGGATTGGACAAACCTCCTACGAGCAGTACTTC. Full variable domain (remainder filled in from reference TRBV13 and TRBJ2-7): AAGVIQSPRHLIKEKRETATLKCYPIPRHDTVYWYQQGPGQDPQFLISFYEKMQSDKGSIPDRFSAQQFSDYHSELNMSSLELGDSALYFCASSSGQGIGQTSYEQYFGPGTRLTVT.

The V and J genes are TRBV6-5 and TRBJ2-3; D tentatively reads TRBD1 or TRBD2 (6 bases each). Germline V gene lookup returns CDR1 MNHEY and CDR2 SVGAGI. V lost 4 bases and J lost 1, with 15 bases in between. This CDR3 is 16 amino acids long. The CDR3 coding sequence is TGTGCCAGCAGTTCCCGACTAGAGGGGGGCACAGATACGCAGTATTTT. Translated: CASSSRLEGGTDTQYF.

The rearrangement joins TRBV6-5 to TRBJ2-4; tentatively, D is TRBD2 (5 bases). Germline V gives CDR1 MNHEY, CDR2 SVGAGI. The length of the CDR3 is 16 residues. Trimming removed 4 bases from V and 10 bases from J, with 23 bases in between. The DNA for the CDR3 is TGTGCCAGCAGTTTTCCGGGTCTTCCGAAAGGAGGAATTCAGTACTTC. It translates to CASSFPGLPKGGIQYF.

This clonotype has ten or more counts. The V call is TRBV10-3, the J call TRBJ2-3; TRBD1 aligns across 9 bases. Germline CDR1 and CDR2: ENHRY and SYGVKD. After removal of 6 bases from V and 2 bases from J, the junction contained 6 bases not matched to a gene. This CDR3 region has 15 residues. The CDR3 loop reads CAISRDRVSTDTQYF. The CDR3 DNA follows: TGTGCCATCAGCCGGGACAGGGTCTCCACAGATACGCAGTATTTT.

On this clonotype: A much larger clone is a single base away; this may be a read error. The chain has TRBV10-2 and TRBJ1-5; no clear D. Germline-derived CDR1 and CDR2 are WSHSY and SAAADI. CDR3 size: 14 residues. The CDR3 DNA is TGCGGCAGCAGTGATGGTTATAGCAATCAGCCCCAGCATTTT. Protein sequence: CGSSDGYSNQPQHF.